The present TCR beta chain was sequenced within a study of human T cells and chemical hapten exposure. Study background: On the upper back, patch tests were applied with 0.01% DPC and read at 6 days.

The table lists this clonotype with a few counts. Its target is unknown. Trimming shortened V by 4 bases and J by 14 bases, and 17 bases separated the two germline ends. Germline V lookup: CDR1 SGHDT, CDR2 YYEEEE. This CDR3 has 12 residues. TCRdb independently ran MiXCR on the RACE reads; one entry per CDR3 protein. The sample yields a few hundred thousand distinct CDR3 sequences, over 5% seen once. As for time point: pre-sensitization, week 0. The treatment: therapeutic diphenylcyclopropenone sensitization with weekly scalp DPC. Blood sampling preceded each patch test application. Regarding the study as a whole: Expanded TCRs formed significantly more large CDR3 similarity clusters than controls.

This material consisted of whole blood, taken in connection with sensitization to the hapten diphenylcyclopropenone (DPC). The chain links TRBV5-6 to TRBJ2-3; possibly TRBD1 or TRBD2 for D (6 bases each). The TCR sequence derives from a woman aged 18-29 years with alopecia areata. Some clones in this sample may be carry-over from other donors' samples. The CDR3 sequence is CASSVGGDSRYF. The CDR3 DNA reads TGTGCCAGCAGCGTCGGGGGCGATAGCAGGTATTTT.